The TCR beta chain described here comes from a study of neurological immune-mediated disorders. Findings and caveats of the study: None of the CDR3 amino acid sequences found in expanded clones was shared across subjects. This suggests that the TCR-beta repertoires were private in all groups.

Time point reported: technical triplicate 2. It was by 5'RACE with 10-nucleotide random UMIs that the cDNA was made. Over 190 million TCR-beta sequences from 15-18 subjects came from every sequencing run. TCRdb processed the 5' RACE reads anew with MiXCR; each CDR3 protein has one entry. The sample comprises about 55,000 distinct CDR3 sequences, 20% to 30% of which are singletons, and around 4.5% rests with the top ten. The CDR3 has 16 amino acids. Germline lookup yields CDR1 SGHRS and CDR2 YFSETQ. V was clipped by 4 bases and J by 1 base, with 17 bases between them. About this clonotype itself: No antigen is known for it.

The receptor was isolated from a man aged 55 to 70 with HTLV-1-associated myelopathy (HAM/TSP). What was sequenced was PBMCs. The J gene is TRBJ2-5, the V gene TRBV5-1; maybe TRBD1 (6 bases). As DNA, the CDR3 is TGCGCCAGCAGCCCGGCCTCCAGGGGTGGCCAAGAGACCCAGTACTTC. Its translation: CASSPASRGGQETQYF.